This T cell receptor (beta chain) emerged from a study of blood T cell repertoires in COVID-19. The CDR3 consists of 14 residues. Germline CDR1 is SGHDT and CDR2 is YYEEEE. After removal of 2 bases from V and 8 bases from J, the junction contained 3 bases not matched to a gene. Sequenced by immunoSEQ multiplex PCR; TCRdb stores in-frame clones only, minus some. The sample records around 210,000 clones, about 82% being singletons. Specimen: peripheral blood. The V gene is TRBV5-6, the J gene TRBJ2-7; the match to TRBD2 covers 14 bases. The receptor's source is a man aged 45-60 years with COVID-19, enrolled during active disease. CDR3 nucleotide sequence: TGTGCCAGCAGCTTAAGACTAGCGGGGGGGCAGCAGTACTTC. Its translation is CASSLRLAGGQQYF.